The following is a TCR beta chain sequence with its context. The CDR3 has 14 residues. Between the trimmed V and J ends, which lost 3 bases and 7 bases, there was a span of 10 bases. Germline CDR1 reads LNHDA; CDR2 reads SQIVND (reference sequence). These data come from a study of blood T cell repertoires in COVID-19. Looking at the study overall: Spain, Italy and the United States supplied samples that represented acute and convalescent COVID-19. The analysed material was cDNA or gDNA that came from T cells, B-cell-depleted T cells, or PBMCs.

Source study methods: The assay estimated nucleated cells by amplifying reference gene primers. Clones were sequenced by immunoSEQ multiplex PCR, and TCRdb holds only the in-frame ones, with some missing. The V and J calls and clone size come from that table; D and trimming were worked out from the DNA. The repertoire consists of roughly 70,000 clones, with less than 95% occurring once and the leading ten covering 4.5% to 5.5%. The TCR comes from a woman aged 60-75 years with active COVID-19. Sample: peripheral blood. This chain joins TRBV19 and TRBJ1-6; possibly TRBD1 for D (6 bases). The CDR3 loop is CASSIQQGNSPLHF. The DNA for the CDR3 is TGTGCCAGTAGTATCCAACAGGGAAATTCACCCCTCCACTTT.